This T cell receptor beta chain was observed in a study of OX40 agonist ivuxolimab in advanced cancers. Study details: Ivuxolimab is a fully human IgG2 antibody that activates OX40 (CD134). Earlier treatment with anti-PD-1, anti-PD-L1 or anti-CTLA-4 was permitted, and approximately 38% had received some. Overall study findings and caveats: The study observed clonal expansion of CD4+ and CD8+ blood T cells by week 6 at 0.1 to 3.0 mg/kg. Still undetermined is the antigen specificity of the expanded peripheral T cells.

As concerns this clone: Its antigen is unidentified.

Libraries were prepared by immunoSEQ multiplex PCR; TCRdb keeps only in-frame clonotypes and omits some of them. This sample has fewer than 90,000 clones; almost 90% occur once, and the top ten carry 2% to 2.5%. Germline assignment: CDR1 WSHSY and CDR2 SAAADI. The length of the CDR3 is 13 residues. With 5 bases removed from V and 3 bases from J, the gap between germline ends came to 10 bases. The receptor's source is an adult with an advanced solid tumor such as melanoma, head and neck, liver or kidney cancer. The chain recombines TRBV10-2 with TRBJ2-5; maybe TRBD2 (6 bases). Specimen: CD4+ or CD8+ T cells sorted from blood, collected in a trial of the OX40 agonist ivuxolimab. CDR3 bases: TGCGCCAGCAGTCTCCGGGGGAAAGAGACCCAGTACTTC. This encodes CASSLRGKETQYF.